This T cell receptor (beta chain) was captured in a study of T cell responses to AZD1222 COVID-19 vaccine. TCRdb's table, derived via immunoSEQ multiplex PCR, lists solely in-frame clones and lacks some. The table has approximately 110,000 clones, roughly 84% seen once. Points from the study as a whole: Of spike-specific TCRs, nearly half reportedly target regions left unmutated in variants. Receipt of two AZD1222 doses was followed by a rise in Spike-specific TCR breadth and depth. Regions 160-218 and 743-854 held dominance among vaccine-associated CD4 TCRs, which spanned spike.

CDR1 and CDR2 (germline): SGHTA, FQGTGA. The trim removed 1 base at V and 6 bases at J, leaving 5 bases unmatched. The CDR3 length is 14 residues. Concerning this clone: No antigen is known for it.

The input for sequencing was peripheral blood, taken on day 0 of AZD1222 vaccination. This chain connects TRBV7-3 to TRBJ1-2; 7 nucleotides agree with TRBD1. The TCR comes from an adult in good health. The CDR3 region has the DNA TGTGCCAGCAGCTTAAAAAAGGGGGCGCATGGCTACACCTTC. It encodes CASSLKKGAHGYTF.